The sequence of this T cell receptor beta chain was determined in a study of T cells after yellow fever vaccination. Overall study: Fractions of low cell number were prepared using SMART-Seq v4 Ultra Low Input.

Regarding the study as a whole: Weaker, the secondary response had a peak occurring faster, on day 5 versus 15. Overall, a small share of clonotypes was seen in both CD4 and CD8 compartments.

At least ten counts were recorded for this clonotype. Antigen specificity is unknown. J was trimmed by 0 bases and V by 3 bases; bases with no gene match: 6. Germline-derived CDR1 and CDR2 are DFQATT and SNEGSKA (reference sequence). The CDR3 runs 16 residues. Researchers made TCR cDNA using 5'RACE template switching, and this step added a universal primer site and UMIs. TCRdb re-called the 5' RACE reads with MiXCR, one entry per CDR3 protein. Found here are about 69,000 distinct CDR3 sequences, under 6.5% of them singletons; the top ten hold roughly 2.3%. The sample consisted of CD4+ T cells sorted from PBMCs, taken around 15 days after the first yellow fever vaccination. V and J are TRBV20-1 and TRBJ2-3, with 10 bases that match TRBD2. This receptor was identified in a man in his late teens or twenties who received the YFV17D yellow fever vaccine. The DNA for the CDR3 is TGCAGTGCTAGTAGCGGGGGGTCCTCTAGCACAGATACGCAGTATTTT. Its protein product is CSASSGGSSSTDTQYF.